These T cell receptor beta chains were read from a single sample in a study of T cell responses to AZD1222 COVID-19 vaccine. This table comes from immunoSEQ multiplex PCR, and its TCRdb copy is limited to in-frame clones, with some not included. The sample shows around 100,000 clones, about 87% of them seen only once. The sequences come from peripheral blood, collected on day 0 of AZD1222 vaccination. The source of these receptors is an adult in good health. Both conserved end residues are part of each CDR3. Fields, in order: V gene, clone size, D gene, J gene, CDR3 length, CDR3 DNA, CDR3 protein. D genes are given only for firm matches. Part of the rows lack a size; the others show once, few, many or a class for expanded clones.

>TRBV28|-|TRBD2|TRBJ2-5|15
TGTGCCAGCAGTTTGAGTGCGGCTAGCGGAGAGACCCAGTACTTC
CASSLSAASGETQYF
>TRBV15|-|-|TRBJ1-4|13
TGTGCCACCCGGGGGGCGGCTAATGAAAAACTGTTTTTT
CATRGAANEKLFF
>TRBV20-1|-|TRBD1|TRBJ2-4|11
TGCAGTGCCAGGACAGGGAACATTCAGTACTTC
CSARTGNIQYF
>TRBV3-1/TRBV3-2|-|-|TRBJ2-5|13
TGTGCCAGCAGCGATTACAGGGAAGAGACCCAGTACTTC
CASSDYREETQYF
>TRBV6-5|-|-|TRBJ2-3|15
TGTGCCAGCAGTTTTAGGGTTGATAGCACAGATACGCAGTATTTT
CASSFRVDSTDTQYF
>TRBV7-2|-|-|TRBJ2-2|12
TGTGCCAGCAGCTTAGACACCGGGGAGCTGTTTTTT
CASSLDTGELFF
>TRBV12-3/TRBV12-4|once|-|TRBJ2-1|13
TGTGCCAGCAGTCCGACTGGGGGCGATGAGCAGTTCTTC
CASSPTGGDEQFF
>TRBV7-9|few|-|TRBJ2-7|16
TGTGCCAGCAGCTTAGACTACAGGACTAACTCCTACGAGCAGTACTTC
CASSLDYRTNSYEQYF
>TRBV12-3/TRBV12-4|-|-|TRBJ1-3|12
TGTGCCAGCAGTTTTGCTGGAAACACCATATATTTT
CASSFAGNTIYF
>TRBV10-3|few|-|TRBJ2-7|12
TGTGCCATCAGTGCCTCTTCCTACGAGCAGTACTTC
CAISASSYEQYF
>TRBV19|-|-|TRBJ2-7|12
TGTGCCACCGCACTAGGAGACTACGAGCAGTACTTC
CATALGDYEQYF
>TRBV7-3|once|TRBD1|TRBJ2-2|16
TGTGCCAGCAGCTTAACGGGACAGGCGAACACCGGGGAGCTGTTTTTT
CASSLTGQANTGELFF
>TRBV18|-|-|TRBJ1-5|15
TGTGCCAGCTCACCATTGCGGGGAGACAATCAGCCCCAGCATTTT
CASSPLRGDNQPQHF
>TRBV12-5|-|TRBD1|TRBJ1-1|14
TGTGCTAGTGGTGCCGGACAGGGGTGGACTGAAGCTTTCTTT
CASGAGQGWTEAFF
>TRBV11-2|-|-|TRBJ2-1|11
TGTGCCAGCAGCTTAGGCAATGAGCAGTTCTTC
CASSLGNEQFF
>TRBV9|once|-|TRBJ2-6|16
TGTGCCAGCAGCGTAGGGAGGGGCCCTGGGGCCAACGTCCTGACTTTC
CASSVGRGPGANVLTF
>TRBV18|-|-|TRBJ1-2|15
TGTGCCAGCTCACCACGGACAGAAAGTAACTATGGCTACACCTTC
CASSPRTESNYGYTF
>TRBV6-5|-|-|TRBJ1-3|16
TGTGCCAGCAGTTACTCGAGAGGCGTAGCTGGAAACACCATATATTTT
CASSYSRGVAGNTIYF
>TRBV30|-|TRBD1|TRBJ2-1|15
TGTGCCTGGGCGACAGGGGGCCTCTCCTACAATGAGCAGTTCTTC
CAWATGGLSYNEQFF
>TRBV5-8|once|TRBD1|TRBJ2-1|15
TGTGCCAGCAGCTTAGGACAGGTCCTCTACAATGAGCAGTTCTTC
CASSLGQVLYNEQFF
>TRBV18|-|TRBD1|TRBJ1-5|13
TGTGCCAGCTCACAAGACAGGGGTCAGCCCCAGCATTTT
CASSQDRGQPQHF
>TRBV24-1|-|TRBD2|TRBJ2-3|17
TGTGCCACCAGTGACCTGACTAGCGGGAGAGGCCCAGATACGCAGTATTTT
CATSDLTSGRGPDTQYF
>TRBV10-3|-|-|TRBJ2-3|14
TGTGCCATCAGCATGGGGCCTAGCACAGATACGCAGTATTTT
CAISMGPSTDTQYF
>TRBV7-9|-|TRBD2|TRBJ2-4|16
TGTGCCAGCAGCTTGGGAGGGGACTCGTCCAAAAACATTCAGTACTTC
CASSLGGDSSKNIQYF
>TRBV19|once|TRBD1|TRBJ1-1|12
TGTGCCAGTAGACAGGGGTACACTGAAGCTTTCTTT
CASRQGYTEAFF
>TRBV10-2|-|TRBD1|TRBJ1-5|14
TGCGCCAGCTCAACAGGGGATTCCAATCAGCCCCAGCATTTT
CASSTGDSNQPQHF
>TRBV12-5|once|-|TRBJ1-2|16
TGTGCTAGTGGTTTGAACCCGGAGGGGAAGGAGTATGGCTACACCTTC
CASGLNPEGKEYGYTF
>TRBV30|-|TRBD1|TRBJ2-7|16
TGTGCCTGGAGTCCCTGGACAGGTAAATCGATCTACGAGCAGTACTTC
CAWSPWTGKSIYEQYF
>TRBV11-1|-|-|TRBJ2-7|12
TGTGCCAGCAGCTTAGATGGCCTCGAGCAGTACTTC
CASSLDGLEQYF
>TRBV12-3/TRBV12-4|-|-|TRBJ1-5|13
TGTGCCAGCAGTGACAATTTCAATCAGCCCCAGCATTTT
CASSDNFNQPQHF
>TRBV10-3|-|-|TRBJ2-7|13
TGTGCCATCAGTGAGCAGGGCATAGACGAGCAGTACTTC
CAISEQGIDEQYF
>TRBV19|-|TRBD2|TRBJ2-7|17
TGTGCCAGTAGCCCTAGACTAGCGGGAGGTATCTCCTACGAGCAGTACTTC
CASSPRLAGGISYEQYF